Each of the 16 T cell receptor beta chains below was sequenced from the same sample in a study of T cells in Graves' hyperthyroidism and ophthalmopathy. TCR beta CDR3 regions were amplified from RNA. The HTBI primer set drove a first-round RT-PCR of the TCR CDR3. TCRdb redid the calling of the multiplex PCR reads with MiXCR, one entry per CDR3 protein. The top ten hold 25% to 30% of the sample, which has more than 500,000 distinct CDR3 sequences, about 16% seen once. Sequencing input: blood. These receptors were collected from a woman between 25 and 40 years old with Graves' ophthalmopathy.

The sample holds many counts of this clonotype. This sequence joins TRBV7-9 and TRBJ2-7, with 9 bases identical to TRBD1. Trimming removed 7 bases from V and 2 bases from J; junction bases left unmatched: 6. In germline, CDR1 is SEHNR, CDR2 FQNEAQ (reference sequence). This CDR3 has 14 amino acids. CDR3 sequence (DNA): TGTGCCAGCAATACAGGGGGCAATACCTACGAGCAGTACTTC. This codes for CASNTGGNTYEQYF. The full variable domain, its missing parts supplied by reference TRBV7-9 and TRBJ2-7, is DTGVSQNPRHKITKRGQNVTFRCDPISEHNRLYWYRQTLGQGPEFLTYFQNEAQLEKSRLLSDRFSAERPKGSFSTLEIQRTEQGDSAMYLCASNTGGNTYEQYFGPGTRLTVT.

On this clonotype: At one end, the junction sequence differs from germline, possibly due to a read error. CDR3 sequence reads: CASTGLAGDNGQFF. For the CDR3, the DNA is TGTGCCAGCACTGGACTAGCGGGAGACAATGGGCAGTTCTTC. The chain carries TRBV11-2 and TRBJ2-1, with 13 bases matching TRBD2. CDR3 length: 14 residues. From germline, CDR1 is SGHAT and CDR2 FQNNGV.

This clonotype was counted ten times or more. This rearrangement joins TRBV2 to TRBJ2-1; D not certain. This CDR3 is 12 amino acids long. Trimming stripped 5 bases from V and 6 bases from J, with 8 bases between. CDR1 and CDR2 (germline): SNHLY, FYNNEI. CDR3 DNA: TGTGCCAGCAGTTACCCTTCCAATGAGCAGTTCTTC. Translated: CASSYPSNEQFF.

There are many counts of this clonotype. V and J are TRBV7-2 and TRBJ2-7; no reliable D call. This CDR3 region has 11 residues. V lost 5 bases and J 4 bases, leaving 6 bases between the germline ends. CDR1 and CDR2 (germline): SGHTA, FQGNSA. CDR3 in DNA: TGTGCCAGCAGCCAGTGGTACGAGCAGTACTTC. Translation: CASSQWYEQYF.

This clonotype was seen a handful of times. J is TRBJ1-3 and V is TRBV28; the match to TRBD1 covers 8 bases. The CDR3 sequence is 18 residues long. Germline-derived CDR1 and CDR2 are MDHEN and SYDVKM. J was trimmed by 0 bases and V by 8 bases; bases with no gene match: 15. CDR3 in DNA: TGTGCCAGCCACTCGACAGGGGCCCTCCGATCCTCTGGAAACACCATATATTTT. Residues: CASHSTGALRSSGNTIYF.

This clonotype was seen ten or more times. The chain couples TRBV7-2 to TRBJ2-4; TRBD2 matches at 13 bases. This CDR3 region has 16 residues. V was clipped by 3 bases and J by 9 bases; unmatched bases: 8. Germline V lookup: CDR1 SGHTA, CDR2 FQGNSA. The CDR3 is CASSLGGTSGNGIQYF. Written as DNA, the CDR3 is TGTGCCAGCAGCTTGGGGGGGACTAGCGGGAATGGCATTCAGTACTTC.

The chain has TRBV9 and TRBJ1-6, with TRBD1 identical over 10 bases. The CDR3 covers 14 residues. V shed 4 bases, J shed 12 bases, and the junction held 7 bases outside the gene matches. Germline V gene sequence: CDR1 SGDLS, CDR2 YYNGEE. CDR3 nucleotide sequence: TGTGCCAGCAGCTATGGGACAGGGGAGGAACCCCTCCACTTT. The encoded protein is CASSYGTGEEPLHF.

The gene calls are TRBV7-9 and TRBJ2-2, with D perhaps assigned TRBD1 or TRBD2 (5 bases each). Germline V CDR1 and CDR2: SEHNR, FQNEAQ (reference sequence). Trimming took off 2 bases at V and 3 bases at J, with 13 bases between the two ends. The CDR3 has 16 residues. Written as DNA, the CDR3 is TGTGCCAGCAGCTTAAGACAGCTTAGCGACACCGGGGAGCTGTTTTTT. Translation: CASSLRQLSDTGELFF.

This clonotype has a handful of counts. This chain uses TRBV7-2 with TRBJ2-1; D is unresolved. The CDR3 consists of 16 residues. Trimming removed 4 bases from V and 2 bases from J, with 15 bases in between. Germline assignment: CDR1 SGHTA and CDR2 FQGNSA. CDR3 coding DNA: TGTGCCAGCAGCTCCGTAGGCAGATCCCCCTACAATGAGCAGTTCTTC. Translated: CASSSVGRSPYNEQFF.

This sequence joins TRBV6-2 or TRBV6-3 and TRBJ2-6; D is undetermined. This CDR3 contains 15 residues. Germline values: CDR1 MNHEY, CDR2 SVGEGT. V lost 6 bases, J lost 0 bases, and 9 bases lay in between. The CDR3 region has the DNA TGTGCCAGCAGCCACATACTCTCTGGGGCCAACGTCCTGACTTTC. It specifies CASSHILSGANVLTF.

This clonotype has at least ten counts. The chain carries TRBV5-1 and TRBJ2-7, with D perhaps TRBD1 (6 bases). Trimming removed 5 bases at V and 4 bases at J, with 13 bases between. In germline, CDR1 is SGHRS, CDR2 YFSETQ. The CDR3 extends over 13 amino acids. This CDR3 reads CASREGHLYEQYF. Written as DNA, the CDR3 is TGCGCCAGCAGAGAGGGACACCTATACGAGCAGTACTTC. Full variable domain (rest looked up from reference TRBV5-1 and TRBJ2-7): KAGVTQTPRYLIKTRGQQVTLSCSPISGHRSVSWYQQTPGQGLQFLFEYFSETQRNKGNFPGRFSGRQFSNSRSEMNVSTLELGDSALYLCASREGHLYEQYFGPGTRLTVT.

The chain couples TRBV12-3 or TRBV12-4 to TRBJ1-6, with TRBD1 matching over 7 bases. V lost 6 bases and J lost 5; bases outside the gene matches: 4. The CDR3 has 14 amino acids. The CDR3 protein is CASSGTANNSPLHF. The CDR3 DNA sequence: TGTGCCAGCAGCGGGACAGCAAATAATTCACCCCTCCACTTT.

CDR3 sequence (DNA): TGTGCCAGCAGCCAAGGAATGGGGTTTAACTATGGCTACACCTTC. Residues: CASSQGMGFNYGYTF. This chain links TRBV4-2 with TRBJ1-2; D unclear. The V gene lost 1 base and the J gene lost 1 base, with 10 bases spanning the gap. Germline loops: CDR1 LGHNA, CDR2 YNFKEQ. The CDR3 extends over 15 amino acids.

This clonotype occurred many times. The CDR3 nucleotides read TGTGCCAGCGGCCAGACCGGGACAACCAACGAGCAGTACTTC. It yields the protein CASGQTGTTNEQYF. V and J are TRBV7-2 and TRBJ2-7; tentatively, D is TRBD1 (6 bases). Germline V gene lookup returns CDR1 SGHTA and CDR2 FQGNSA. The CDR3 has 14 residues. The V end was cut by 8 bases, the J end by 5 bases, with 19 bases between. The full variable domain, rest sourced from reference TRBV7-2 and TRBJ2-7, is GAGVSQSPSNKVTEKGKDVELRCDPISGHTALYWYRQSLGQGLEFLIYFQGNSAPDKSGLPSDRFSAERTGGSVSTLTIQRTQQEDSAVYLCASGQTGTTNEQYFGPGTRLTVT.

This chain links TRBV20-1 with TRBJ2-5; 7 bases fit TRBD1. This CDR3 spans 14 amino acids. Germline values: CDR1 DFQATT, CDR2 SNEGSKA (reference sequence). Losses at the gene ends were 5 bases for V and 4 bases for J; bases not matched to a gene: 10. Written as DNA, the CDR3 is TGCAGTGCTGCCTCACAGGGGCGCCTAGAGACCCAGTACTTC. This codes for CSAASQGRLETQYF.

The rearrangement links TRBV19 to TRBJ2-7; TRBD2 agrees at 11 bases. The CDR3 sequence is 14 residues long. In germline, CDR1 is LNHDA, CDR2 SQIVND (reference sequence). J gave up 6 bases and V 5 bases, and 6 bases lay outside the gene matches. This CDR3 reads CASSPGLAALEQYF. CDR3 nucleotides: TGTGCCAGTAGTCCGGGACTAGCGGCCCTCGAGCAGTACTTC.